This T cell receptor (beta chain) was documented in a study of response to subunit inactivated influenza vaccine. Whole-study findings and limits: It was suggested by the authors that few new T cells are recruited by each seasonal influenza vaccination.

V was clipped by 0 bases and J by 5 bases, with 13 bases between them. Germline V gene data show CDR1 as DFQATT and CDR2 as SNEGSKA (reference sequence). This CDR3 is built from 14 residues. Note on this clonotype: Its antigen is undetermined.

TCRdb re-analysed the RT-PCR reads in MiXCR, keeping a single row per CDR3 protein. This repertoire shows a few hundred thousand distinct CDR3 sequences, about 12% found once; its top ten account for over 6.5%. This receptor was identified in a man between 45 and 60 years old who received an inactivated influenza vaccine. The gene calls are TRBV20-1 and TRBJ1-2; TRBD1 might be the D (5 bases). Sequencing used non-naive T cells sorted from PBMCs, obtained around 15 days before vaccination. CDR3 bases: TGCAGTGCTAGAGAGCTGGGACCGAGATATGGCTACACCTTC. It specifies CSARELGPRYGYTF.